These T cell receptor beta chains were read from a single sample in a study of blood T cell repertoires in COVID-19. Generated by immunoSEQ multiplex PCR, the TCRdb table keeps only in-frame clones and is missing some. The sample yields about 170,000 clones, 70% to 90% seen once. The source material was peripheral blood. The receptors originated from an elderly woman with COVID-19, enrolled during active disease. CDR3s include the opening cysteine and the closing phenylalanine or tryptophan. A D gene is named only where the DNA matches it firmly. The listing skips clone size in some rows; elsewhere it reads once, few, many or a size class.

>TRBD1|TRBJ1-5|-|TRBV2
CASSATDRANQPQHF
TGTGCCAGCAGCGCCACAGACAGGGCAAATCAGCCCCAGCATTTT
>TRBD1|TRBJ2-7|-|TRBV19
CASSVGQGPYEQYF
TGTGCCAGTAGTGTGGGACAGGGCCCCTACGAGCAGTACTTC
>TRBD1|TRBJ1-2|few|TRBV28
CASTTRSRQGHNYGYTF
TGTGCCAGCACAACCAGGAGCAGACAGGGGCATAACTATGGCTACACCTTC
>-|TRBJ2-1|-|TRBV11-3
CASSHDSVTYEQFF
TGTGCCAGCAGCCACGACAGCGTTACTTATGAGCAGTTCTTC
>TRBD1|TRBJ1-5|-|TRBV6-5
CASRTGQVWDQPQHF
TGTGCCAGCAGGACGGGACAGGTATGGGATCAGCCCCAGCATTTT
>-|TRBJ2-7|-|TRBV7-3
CASSMGSGIPYEQYF
TGTGCCAGCAGTATGGGGTCGGGAATTCCCTACGAGCAGTACTTC
>-|TRBJ1-2|-|TRBV3-1/TRBV3-2
CASQGSNYGYTF
TGTGCCAGCCAGGGGTCTAACTATGGCTACACCTTC
>-|TRBJ2-1|once|TRBV11-2
CASSLDSSSYNEQFF
TGTGCCAGCAGCTTAGATTCGAGCTCCTACAATGAGCAGTTCTTC
>-|TRBJ1-1|-|TRBV12-2
CASRLAPLGGLRTEAFF
TGTGCAAGTCGCTTAGCCCCCCTCGGGGGGCTGAGAACTGAAGCTTTCTTT
>-|TRBJ1-4|-|TRBV3-1/TRBV3-2
CATGRGLPNEKLFF
TGTGCCACAGGGCGGGGACTTCCTAATGAAAAACTGTTTTTT
>TRBD2|TRBJ2-1|-|TRBV27
CASRSGTSPRQFF
TGTGCCAGCCGTAGCGGGACTAGCCCACGGCAGTTCTTC
>-|TRBJ2-7|-|TRBV11-3
CASSLGASYEQYF
TGTGCCAGCAGCTTAGGAGCATCCTACGAGCAGTACTTC
>-|TRBJ2-7|-|TRBV25-1
CASSEPGINYEQYF
TGTGCCAGCAGTGAACCAGGTATCAACTACGAGCAGTACTTC
>TRBD1|TRBJ1-5|many|TRBV4-1
CASSQDRRDRDQPQHF
TGCGCCAGCAGCCAAGATCGCCGGGACAGGGATCAGCCCCAGCATTTT
>TRBD1|TRBJ2-7|few|TRBV29-1
CSVGARGFLLAHEQYF
TGCAGCGTGGGGGCCAGGGGGTTCCTCTTAGCCCACGAGCAGTACTTC
>-|TRBJ2-7|-|TRBV23-1
CASGGGRYEQYF
TGCGCCAGCGGGGGGGGGCGCTACGAGCAGTACTTC
>TRBD1|TRBJ2-2|-|TRBV19
CASRPDRGGTGELFF
TGTGCCAGTAGACCAGACAGGGGAGGTACCGGGGAGCTGTTTTTT
>TRBD2|TRBJ2-3|-|TRBV7-9
CASRPGGTQIGDTQYF
TGTGCCAGCAGACCGGGGGGAACTCAGATTGGAGATACGCAGTATTTT
>TRBD1|TRBJ1-4|-|TRBV7-9
CASSSNSGGSEKLFF
TGTGCCAGCAGCTCGAACTCAGGGGGAAGCGAAAAACTGTTTTTT
>TRBD2|TRBJ2-1|-|TRBV4-2
CASSQSGRDYNEQFF
TGTGCCAGCAGCCAAAGCGGGAGGGACTACAATGAGCAGTTCTTC
>TRBD1|TRBJ1-5|-|TRBV9
CASSATGRGNQPQHF
TGTGCCAGCAGCGCGACAGGGCGAGGCAATCAGCCCCAGCATTTT
>-|TRBJ1-2|-|TRBV7-2
CASSSRDINYGYTF
TGTGCCAGCAGCTCCCGGGACATTAACTATGGCTACACCTTC
>TRBD2|TRBJ2-3|-|TRBV5-1
CATGARGADTQYF
TGCGCCACTGGGGCGCGGGGGGCAGATACGCAGTATTTT
>-|TRBJ1-1|-|TRBV5-1
CASSKDSRNTEAFF
TGCGCCAGCAGCAAGGACTCAAGGAACACTGAAGCTTTCTTT
>TRBD1|TRBJ2-7|few|TRBV13
CASSSRDRDYEQYF
TGTGCCAGCAGCAGTCGGGACAGAGACTACGAGCAGTACTTC
>-|TRBJ1-1|-|TRBV19
CASTTVAGSTEAFF
TGTGCCAGTACTACCGTAGCGGGAAGCACTGAAGCTTTCTTT
>TRBD1|TRBJ1-4|-|TRBV4-1
CASSQVAGQGHEKLFF
TGCGCCAGCAGCCAAGTAGCGGGACAGGGACATGAAAAACTGTTTTTT
>-|TRBJ2-5|-|TRBV5-5
CASSTQIAGTFPRETQYF
TGTGCCAGCAGCACCCAAATAGCCGGGACATTCCCGAGGGAGACCCAGTACTTC
>-|TRBJ2-3|-|TRBV7-9
CASSFRDYTDTQYF
TGTGCCAGCAGCTTTCGAGACTACACAGATACGCAGTATTTT
>-|TRBJ1-1|-|TRBV4-1
CASSQESFPGTEAFF
TGCGCCAGCAGCCAAGAGAGCTTTCCGGGCACTGAAGCTTTCTTT
>TRBD2|TRBJ2-3|-|TRBV6-1
CASSEGGLAGNSDTQYF
TGTGCCAGCAGTGAAGGAGGACTAGCGGGGAATTCAGATACGCAGTATTTT
>-|TRBJ1-1|-|TRBV9
CASSGRNTEAFF
TGTGCCAGCAGCGGCAGGAACACTGAAGCTTTCTTT
>-|TRBJ2-7|-|TRBV6-2/TRBV6-3
CASSYPFREQYF
TGTGCCAGCAGTTATCCGTTCCGGGAGCAGTACTTC
>-|TRBJ1-2|-|TRBV12-3/TRBV12-4
CASSTGQRGGYTF
TGTGCCAGCAGCACCGGACAGAGAGGAGGCTACACCTTC
>-|TRBJ2-5|-|TRBV7-2
CASSQGIVETQYF
TGTGCCAGCAGTCAGGGAATTGTGGAGACCCAGTACTTC
>-|TRBJ1-2|-|TRBV5-6
CASSSGYGGSGYTF
TGTGCCAGCAGCTCCGGATACGGGGGAAGTGGCTACACCTTC
>-|TRBJ2-3|once|TRBV27
CASTRLAKDSTDTQYF
TGTGCCAGCACCCGCCTAGCGAAAGATAGCACAGATACGCAGTATTTT
>-|TRBJ1-1|few|TRBV12-5
CASGQSRSTEAFF
TGTGCTAGTGGGCAAAGTCGGTCCACTGAAGCTTTCTTT
>-|TRBJ1-2|-|TRBV6-5
CASSYSVTLGYTF
TGTGCCAGCAGTTACTCGGTTACCCTAGGCTACACCTTC
>TRBD2|TRBJ2-5|-|TRBV10-3
CAIRSSGGQQETQYF
TGTGCCATCAGGAGTAGCGGGGGGCAGCAAGAGACCCAGTACTTC
>-|TRBJ1-3|-|TRBV20-1
CSARRGNTIYF
TGCAGTGCCAGACGGGGAAACACCATATATTTT
>TRBD1|TRBJ2-4|-|TRBV7-9
CASTRGTGDENIQYF
TGTGCCAGCACCAGGGGGACAGGGGATGAAAACATTCAGTACTTC
>TRBD1|TRBJ2-7|-|TRBV6-1
CASSEGQAPYEQYF
TGTGCCAGCAGTGAGGGACAGGCTCCATACGAGCAGTACTTC
>-|TRBJ1-5|-|TRBV25-1
CASSNIGNQPQHF
TGTGCCAGCAGTAATATCGGCAATCAGCCCCAGCATTTT
>-|TRBJ2-7|-|TRBV4-1
CASSQVDRTEQYF
TGCGCCAGCAGCCAAGTAGACAGGACCGAGCAGTACTTC